Listed here are 15 T cell receptor beta chains from one sample, sequenced in a study of PD-L1 blockade in urothelial cancer. The repertoire was sequenced with immunoSEQ multiplex PCR; TCRdb's copy has only in-frame clones and lacks some. In the table there are about 110,000 clones, over 75% of which are singletons. Source: PBMCs, taken around atezolizumab (anti-PD-L1) treatment. The receptors here all came from a man aged 50 to 60 with urothelial cancer.

The chain uses TRBV7-9 and TRBJ2-5; possible D gene TRBD2, 5 bases. V was clipped by 1 base and J by 3 bases, with 15 bases between them. The CDR3 contains 16 residues. Germline values: CDR1 SEHNR, CDR2 FQNEAQ (reference sequence). In DNA form, the CDR3 reads TGTGCCAGCAGCTTAGTCGGGGTGGCACCCAAAGAGACCCAGTACTTC. Its translation: CASSLVGVAPKETQYF.

The genes are TRBV7-6 and TRBJ2-1, with 8 bases aligning to TRBD1. CDR3 length: 16 residues. With 1 base clipped from V and 0 bases from J, the junction kept 2 bases outside the gene matches. The germline V gene has CDR1 SGHVS and CDR2 FNYEAQ. Here the CDR3 reads CASSLVQGGSYNEQFF. CDR3 sequence (DNA): TGTGCCAGCAGCTTAGTACAGGGGGGCTCCTACAATGAGCAGTTCTTC.

The rearrangement joins TRBV6-1 to TRBJ1-4; D uncertain. Germline V gene data show CDR1 as MNHNS and CDR2 as SASEGT. The CDR3 runs 13 residues. Trimming took 2 bases from V and 5 from J, leaving 6 bases between them. The CDR3 DNA is TGTGCCAGCAGTGAAAAGGAGAATGAAAAACTGTTTTTT. Amino acid sequence: CASSEKENEKLFF.

The chain employs TRBV7-9 and TRBJ2-2, with 7 bases identical to TRBD1. The germline gives CDR1 SEHNR, CDR2 FQNEAQ (reference sequence). V lost 6 bases and J lost 2; bases outside the gene matches: 9. CDR3 size: 16 residues. CDR3 loop: CASRSQGGANTGELFF. The CDR3 region has the DNA TGTGCCAGCAGATCACAAGGGGGCGCCAACACCGGGGAGCTGTTTTTT.

This chain connects TRBV2 to TRBJ2-2, with 10 nucleotides matching TRBD2. V lost 1 base and J lost 7; bases outside the gene matches: 6. CDR1 and CDR2 (germline): SNHLY, FYNNEI. This CDR3 contains 16 residues. The CDR3 protein is CASSEGLAGASGELFF. The DNA for the CDR3 is TGTGCCAGCAGTGAAGGGCTAGCGGGAGCTAGCGGGGAGCTGTTTTTT.

The chain has TRBV6-1 and TRBJ2-7; a weak D match, TRBD1 (5 bases). V lost 5 bases to trimming and J lost 2 bases, with 10 bases between them. The CDR3 extends over 13 amino acids. The V gene's germline CDR1 is MNHNS and CDR2 SASEGT. In DNA form, the CDR3 reads TGTGCCAGCAGTAGTCAGGGAACCTACGAGCAGTACTTC. Its protein is CASSSQGTYEQYF.

V is TRBV28 and J is TRBJ2-1, with 9 bases that match TRBD1. From germline, CDR1 is MDHEN and CDR2 SYDVKM. This CDR3 has 16 residues. V gave up 6 bases and J gave up 2 bases; unmatched junction bases: 8. This CDR3 reads CASSVSGTGTYNEQFF. The CDR3 coding sequence is TGTGCCAGCAGCGTGTCCGGGACAGGGACCTACAATGAGCAGTTCTTC. Using reference TRBV28 and TRBJ2-1 for the parts outside the CDR3, the full variable domain is DVKVTQSSRYLVKRTGEKVFLECVQDMDHENMFWYRQDPGLGLRLIYFSYDVKMKEKGDIPEGYSVSREKKERFSLILESASTNQTSMYLCASSVSGTGTYNEQFFGPGTRLTVL.

The chain combines TRBV7-9 with TRBJ2-2; 7 positions match TRBD2. In germline, CDR1 is SEHNR, CDR2 FQNEAQ (reference sequence). This CDR3 contains 14 residues. V lost 4 bases to trimming and J lost 6 bases; unmatched junction nucleotides: 5. This chain's CDR3 is CASSSTSVAGELFF. CDR3 sequence (DNA): TGTGCCAGCAGCTCAACTAGCGTAGCCGGGGAGCTGTTTTTT.

The chain combines TRBV5-1 with TRBJ2-5; 7 bases align to TRBD1. This CDR3 contains 14 residues. Germline values: CDR1 SGHRS, CDR2 YFSETQ. V gave up 4 bases and J gave up 5 bases; unmatched junction bases: 8. CDR3 nucleotide sequence: TGCGCCAGCAGCACGAACAGGGGATCCGAGACCCAGTACTTC. Its protein product is CASSTNRGSETQYF.

This clone is a singleton in its sample. V is TRBV6-5 and J is TRBJ2-7; TRBD2 matches at 10 bases. The germline CDR1 and CDR2 sequences are MNHEY and SVGAGI. The ends lost 0 bases at V and 4 bases at J; junction bases unmatched: 3. The CDR3 spans 15 residues. For the CDR3, the DNA is TGTGCCAGCAGTTACTCCGGGACTAGCGAGTACGAGCAGTACTTC. Translated: CASSYSGTSEYEQYF.

The chain employs TRBV5-1 and TRBJ1-4; D perhaps matches TRBD1 (6 bases). Germline V lookup: CDR1 SGHRS, CDR2 YFSETQ. CDR3 length equals 16 residues. Trimming removed 4 bases at V and 1 base at J, with 14 bases between. The CDR3 loop reads CASSTGQTGTNEKLFF. Here the CDR3 DNA reads TGCGCCAGCAGCACTGGACAGACCGGAACTAATGAAAAACTGTTTTTT. The entire variable domain, with the rest obtained from reference TRBV5-1 and TRBJ1-4, is as follows: KAGVTQTPRYLIKTRGQQVTLSCSPISGHRSVSWYQQTPGQGLQFLFEYFSETQRNKGNFPGRFSGRQFSNSRSEMNVSTLELGDSALYLCASSTGQTGTNEKLFFGSGTQLSVL.

V usage is TRBV5-6 and J usage is TRBJ2-1, with 9 bases fitting TRBD2. This CDR3 has 16 amino acids. The germline gives CDR1 SGHDT, CDR2 YYEEEE. V lost 0 bases, J lost 0 bases, and 1 base stayed unmatched. CDR3 in DNA: TGTGCCAGCAGCTTGGGACTAGCGGACTCCTACAATGAGCAGTTCTTC. Translated: CASSLGLADSYNEQFF.

The rearrangement uses TRBV5-1 and TRBJ2-5; no clear D gene. This CDR3 is built from 14 residues. Between the trimmed V and J ends, which lost 4 bases and 5 bases, there was a span of 15 bases. CDR1 and CDR2 from the germline V gene are SGHRS and YFSETQ. The CDR3 DNA sequence: TGCGCCAGCAGCCCGGTTGCGGAGTTGGAGACCCAGTACTTC. This gives the protein CASSPVAELETQYF.

This chain links TRBV7-8 with TRBJ1-2; D remains unclear. The CDR3 contains 12 residues. Germline V CDR1 and CDR2: SGHVS, FQNEAQ. V was clipped by 5 bases and J by 9 bases, with 13 bases between them. The CDR3, as DNA: TGTGCCAGCAGCCATGCGGGCAGAAGCTACACCTTC. Translating gives CASSHAGRSYTF.

The V gene is TRBV18, the J gene TRBJ1-2, with 7 bases matching TRBD1. With 6 bases clipped from V and 5 bases from J, the junction kept 3 bases outside the gene matches. Germline V gene lookup returns CDR1 KGHSH and CDR2 LQKENI. The CDR3 loop spans 12 amino acids. CDR3 bases: TGTGCCAGCTCCGGGACAGAGTATGGCTACACCTTC. Its protein is CASSGTEYGYTF.